What follows are 18 T cell receptor beta chains derived from one specimen sequenced in a study of T cells in localized non-small cell lung cancer. Profiled with immunoSEQ multiplex PCR; TCRdb holds only in-frame clones, not every one. The sample holds approximately 1,200 clones, 15% to 25% seen once. The material was normal lung tissue next to the tumor, obtained before any cancer treatment. The receptors were sampled from a male donor at least 60 years old with stage I lung adenocarcinoma.

This clone is classed as large. The genes are TRBV4-1 and TRBJ1-4; 10 bases line up with TRBD1. Trimming at V came to 0 bases and at J to 6 bases, leaving 4 bases not matched to a gene. Germline V gene sequence: CDR1 MGHRA, CDR2 YSYEKL. The CDR3 has 16 amino acids. CDR3 amino acids: CASSQDGGTGDEKLFF. The CDR3 DNA is TGCGCCAGCAGCCAAGACGGGGGGACAGGGGATGAAAAACTGTTTTTT.

This clone rates as hyperexpanded. The V and J genes are TRBV18 and TRBJ2-5, with 10 bases fitting TRBD1. CDR3 length: 15 residues. The J segment lost 3 bases and the V segment lost 4 bases, leaving 5 bases of the junction unmatched. The germline gives CDR1 KGHSH, CDR2 LQKENI. The CDR3 spells CASSRKGTGEETQYF. The CDR3 coding sequence is TGTGCCAGCTCACGTAAGGGGACAGGGGAAGAGACCCAGTACTTC.

The chain joins TRBV18 to TRBJ2-3; D is ambiguous. This CDR3 region has 15 residues. V was cut by 5 bases and J by 1 base, with 13 bases left in between. Germline assignment: CDR1 KGHSH and CDR2 LQKENI. The CDR3 sequence: CASSSEVSRTDTQYF. The CDR3 bases are TGTGCCAGCTCAAGTGAAGTCAGCCGCACAGATACGCAGTATTTT.

This clone was recorded a few times. V gene TRBV6-8 combines with J gene TRBJ2-7, with TRBD1 matching 12 bases. V shed 8 bases, J shed 7 bases, and the junction held 12 bases outside the gene matches. The germline CDR1 and CDR2 sequences are MNHGY and SAAAGT. There are 15 residues in the CDR3. The CDR3 nucleotides are TGTGCCAGCCGTACCAGGGGACAGGGGGCCTGGGAGCAGTACTTC. Translation gives CASRTRGQGAWEQYF.

By share of the sample, this clone is medium-sized. The chain joins TRBV11-3 to TRBJ2-1; TRBD2 matches at 8 bases. Germline V CDR1 and CDR2: SGHNT, YENEEA. V lost 5 bases and J lost 2; bases outside the gene matches: 8. There are 16 residues in the CDR3. Here the CDR3 reads CASSNNRGGTYNEQFF. As DNA, the CDR3 is TGTGCCAGCAGCAATAATCGGGGGGGGACCTACAATGAGCAGTTCTTC.

This clone was found a few times. The chain employs TRBV11-3 and TRBJ2-2; weak D call: TRBD2 (7 bases). The V end was cut by 5 bases, the J end by 7 bases, with 14 bases between. Germline loops: CDR1 SGHNT, CDR2 YENEEA. The CDR3 has 14 amino acids. CDR3 region: CASSPGGRDGELFF. CDR3 DNA: TGTGCCAGCAGCCCGGGGGGCCGGGACGGGGAGCTGTTTTTT.

This chain connects TRBV18 to TRBJ1-2; TRBD1 matches 7 bases. CDR3 length: 16 amino acids. Germline assignment: CDR1 KGHSH and CDR2 LQKENI. Trimming took 3 bases from V and 0 from J; bases not matched to a gene: 7. CDR3 in amino acids: CASSPTGQAANYGYTF. For the CDR3, the DNA is TGTGCCAGCTCACCGACAGGGCAAGCGGCTAACTATGGCTACACCTTC.

This clone qualifies as medium-sized. The chain is built from TRBV25-1 and TRBJ1-2; D perhaps matches TRBD1 (5 bases). CDR3 size: 15 residues. CDR1 and CDR2 from the germline V gene are MGHDK and SYGVNS. V dropped 2 bases and J dropped 3 bases, with 13 bases sitting between them. The CDR3 region is CASSEPSDKHYGYTF. CDR3 bases: TGTGCCAGCAGTGAACCGTCGGACAAACACTATGGCTACACCTTC.

In its sample, this clone was seen a few times. CDR3 amino acids: CASSQLTGSNNEQFF. CDR3 coding DNA: TGTGCCAGCAGCCAACTGACAGGGTCCAACAATGAGCAGTTCTTC. The chain carries TRBV14 and TRBJ2-1, with 7 bases identical to TRBD1. The V and J ends lost 2 bases and 5 bases, in that order; junction bases with no gene match: 6. The CDR3 loop spans 15 amino acids. Germline V gives CDR1 SGHDN, CDR2 FVKESK.

This clone was seen only a few times. J is TRBJ2-3 and V is TRBV9; perhaps TRBD2 as D (5 bases). This CDR3 is 15 amino acids long. The ends were cut back, 6 bases at V and 5 bases at J, with 19 bases in the middle. Germline V gene lookup returns CDR1 SGDLS and CDR2 YYNGEE. The CDR3 is CASTFGGSFRDTQYF. In nucleotides, the CDR3 is TGTGCCAGCACCTTCGGAGGCTCTTTTCGAGATACGCAGTATTTT.

The count of this clone is one. The CDR3, as DNA: TGTGCCAGCAGCTCTAGGGGGCGAGGTGGCACAGATACGCAGTATTTT. Translation gives CASSSRGRGGTDTQYF. This rearrangement joins TRBV11-3 to TRBJ2-3, with 7 bases lining up with TRBD1. There are 16 residues in the CDR3. CDR1 SGHNT and CDR2 YENEEA come from the germline V gene. J was trimmed by 1 base and V by 4 bases; bases with no gene match: 8.

This clone was seen more than once but under ten times. The chain links TRBV9 to TRBJ1-2; D might be TRBD1 (5 bases). Germline values: CDR1 SGDLS, CDR2 YYNGEE. V lost 4 bases and J lost 6, with 22 bases in between. The CDR3 totals 16 residues. The CDR3 reads CASSSRPGTEVNGYTF. DNA of the CDR3: TGTGCCAGCAGCTCCCGCCCCGGGACGGAGGTGAATGGCTACACCTTC. The complete variable domain, with remaining parts taken from reference TRBV9 and TRBJ1-2, reads DSGVTQTPKHLITATGQRVTLRCSPRSGDLSVYWYQQSLDQGLQFLIQYYNGEERAKGNILERFSAQQFPDLHSELNLSSLELGDSALYFCASSSRPGTEVNGYTFGSGTRLTVV.

By sample fraction, this clone is medium-sized. The chain is built from TRBV11-3 and TRBJ1-4, with TRBD1 matching over 7 bases. Trimming cost V 5 bases and J 0 bases; bases outside gene matches: 12. The CDR3 covers 18 residues. Per the germline V gene, CDR1 is SGHNT and CDR2 is YENEEA. The CDR3 coding sequence is TGTGCCAGCAGCCCCCGCCAACTCGACAGGGCAACTAATGAAAAACTGTTTTTT. Encoded protein: CASSPRQLDRATNEKLFF. Filled out from reference TRBV11-3 and TRBJ1-4, the complete variable domain reads EAGVVQSPRYKIIEKKQPVAFWCNPISGHNTLYWYLQNLGQGPELLIRYENEEAVDDSQLPKDRFSAERLKGVDSTLKIQPAELGDSAVYLCASSPRQLDRATNEKLFFGSGTQLSVL.

This clone was observed a few times. CDR3 DNA: TGTGCCAGCACCCAGGGGATCGGGGGAACTGAAGCTTTCTTT. It is translated as CASTQGIGGTEAFF. The chain combines TRBV6-8 with TRBJ1-1, with D possibly being TRBD1 (6 bases). The CDR3 totals 14 residues. Germline V gene lookup returns CDR1 MNHGY and CDR2 SAAAGT. Trimming removed 7 bases at V and 5 bases at J, with 17 bases between.

This clone was seen a few times. This chain connects TRBV7-6 to TRBJ1-4, with D tentatively TRBD1 (6 bases). This CDR3 has 14 residues. Germline CDR1 and CDR2: SGHVS and FNYEAQ. Trimming removed 4 bases at V and 8 bases at J, with 14 bases between. The CDR3 protein is CASSSGGLGEKLFF. CDR3 coding DNA: TGTGCCAGCAGCTCGGGGGGCTTGGGGGAAAAACTGTTTTTT.

There are a few counts of this clone. The V and J genes are TRBV15 and TRBJ2-7; D may match TRBD1 or TRBD2 (5 bases each). Trimming removed 1 base at V and 6 bases at J, with 13 bases between. The CDR3 runs 14 residues. Germline V gene lookup returns CDR1 LNHNV and CDR2 YYDKDF (reference sequence). DNA for the CDR3: TGTGCCACCAGCAGAGCTGGGGACCTACTCGAGCAGTACTTC. Residues: CATSRAGDLLEQYF.

This clone is large. The chain joins TRBV19 to TRBJ1-5, with D unclear. Per the germline V gene, CDR1 is LNHDA and CDR2 is SQIVND (reference sequence). The CDR3 is made up of 12 amino acids. V lost 7 bases and J 2 bases, leaving 6 bases between the germline ends. Here the CDR3 reads CASMIGNQPQHF. CDR3 DNA sequence: TGTGCCAGTATGATCGGCAATCAGCCCCAGCATTTT.

This clone was observed a few times. V gene TRBV23-1 combines with J gene TRBJ1-1, with D uncertain. TRBV23-1 is placed among ORFs of uncertain function. V lost 6 bases and J 1 base, leaving 9 bases between the germline ends. The CDR3 covers 13 residues. This chain's CDR3 is CASSLGENTEAFF. The DNA for the CDR3 is TGCGCCAGCAGCTTGGGAGAGAACACTGAAGCTTTCTTT.